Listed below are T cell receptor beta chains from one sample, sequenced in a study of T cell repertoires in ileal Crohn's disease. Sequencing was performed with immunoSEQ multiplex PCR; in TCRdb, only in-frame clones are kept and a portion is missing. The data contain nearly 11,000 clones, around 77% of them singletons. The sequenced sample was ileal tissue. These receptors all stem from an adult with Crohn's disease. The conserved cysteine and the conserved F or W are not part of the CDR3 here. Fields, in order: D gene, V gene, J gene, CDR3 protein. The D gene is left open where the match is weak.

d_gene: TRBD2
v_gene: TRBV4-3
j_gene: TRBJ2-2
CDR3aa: ASSQGEGPTGELF

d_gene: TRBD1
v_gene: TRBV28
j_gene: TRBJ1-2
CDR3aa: ASNDPDRVRIYGYT

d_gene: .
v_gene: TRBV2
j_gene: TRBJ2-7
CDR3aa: ASSGLEERTYEQY

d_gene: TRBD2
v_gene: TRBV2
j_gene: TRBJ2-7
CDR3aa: ASSRLSGLSSYEQY

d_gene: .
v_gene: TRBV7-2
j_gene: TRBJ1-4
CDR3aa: ASSSRRGSEKLF

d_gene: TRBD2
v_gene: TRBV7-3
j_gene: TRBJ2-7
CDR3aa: ASSLGGGREQY

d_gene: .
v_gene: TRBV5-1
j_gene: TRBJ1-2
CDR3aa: ASSWEGGYGYT

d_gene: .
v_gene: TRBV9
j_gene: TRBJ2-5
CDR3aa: ASSAGSTAQETQY

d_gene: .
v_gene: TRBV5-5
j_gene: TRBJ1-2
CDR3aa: ASSLQFTNYGYT

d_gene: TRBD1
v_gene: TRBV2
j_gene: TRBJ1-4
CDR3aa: ASEGTGSDEKLF

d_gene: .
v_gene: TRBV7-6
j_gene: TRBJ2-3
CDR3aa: ASSLAGGDTQY

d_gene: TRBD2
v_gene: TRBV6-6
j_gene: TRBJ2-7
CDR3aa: ASSFGTSGTNEQY

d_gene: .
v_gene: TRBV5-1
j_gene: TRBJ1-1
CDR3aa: ASSQGHSNTEAF

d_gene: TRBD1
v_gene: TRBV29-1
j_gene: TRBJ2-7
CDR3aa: SVGQGRIAYEQY

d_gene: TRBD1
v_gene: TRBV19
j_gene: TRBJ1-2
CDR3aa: ASRNRGQGDGGYT

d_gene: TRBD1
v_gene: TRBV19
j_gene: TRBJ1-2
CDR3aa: ASSIRGQSYGYT

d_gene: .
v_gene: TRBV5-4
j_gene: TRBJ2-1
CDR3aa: ASGFSGSYNEQF

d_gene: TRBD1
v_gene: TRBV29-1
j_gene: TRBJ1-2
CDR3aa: SVEDRGDYGYT

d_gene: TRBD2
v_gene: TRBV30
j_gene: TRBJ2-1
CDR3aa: AWSSWTSGGLGEQF

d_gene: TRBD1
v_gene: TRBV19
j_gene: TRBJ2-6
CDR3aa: ASISLRDRGNGANVLT

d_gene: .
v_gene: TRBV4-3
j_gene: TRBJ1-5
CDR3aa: ASSQTLGVEPQH

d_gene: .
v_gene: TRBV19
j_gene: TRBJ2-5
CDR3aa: ASSKQVQETQY

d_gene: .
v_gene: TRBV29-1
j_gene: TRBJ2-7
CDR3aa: SAVTGYEQY

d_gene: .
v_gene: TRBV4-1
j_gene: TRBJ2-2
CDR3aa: ASSQAQGREELF

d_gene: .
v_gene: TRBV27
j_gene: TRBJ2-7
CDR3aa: ASSLSGISSYEQY

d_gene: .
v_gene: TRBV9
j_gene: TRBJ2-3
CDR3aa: ASSVSYSSTDTQY

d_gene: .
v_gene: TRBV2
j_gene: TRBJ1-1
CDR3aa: ASRSFGGSNTEAF

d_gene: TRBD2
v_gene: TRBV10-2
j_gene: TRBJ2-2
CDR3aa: ARRSSGRDTGELF

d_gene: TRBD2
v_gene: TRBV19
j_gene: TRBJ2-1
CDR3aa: ASSKRGTSGNSSYNEQF

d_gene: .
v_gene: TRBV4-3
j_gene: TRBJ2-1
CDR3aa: ASSQESGHPSAYNEQF

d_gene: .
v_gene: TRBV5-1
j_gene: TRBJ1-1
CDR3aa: ASSSQGNTEAF

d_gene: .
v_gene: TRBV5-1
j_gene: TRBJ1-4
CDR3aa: ASSSDSTNEKLF

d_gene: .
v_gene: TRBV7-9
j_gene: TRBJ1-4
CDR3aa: ASSTLRNEKLF

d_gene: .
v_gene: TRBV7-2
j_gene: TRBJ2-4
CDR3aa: ASSFGGFKNIQY

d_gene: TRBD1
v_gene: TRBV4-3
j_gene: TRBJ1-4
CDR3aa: ASSQVGTGGGEKLF

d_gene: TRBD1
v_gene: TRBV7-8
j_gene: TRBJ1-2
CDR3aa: ASSIRPGQQNYGYT

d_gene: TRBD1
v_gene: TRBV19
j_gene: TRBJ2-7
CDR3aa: ASSSLNPGTGAIFEQY

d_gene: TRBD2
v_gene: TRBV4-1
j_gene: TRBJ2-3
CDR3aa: ASSDREREGHDTQY

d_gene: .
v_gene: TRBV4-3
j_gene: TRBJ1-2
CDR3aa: ASSHPDSRANGYT

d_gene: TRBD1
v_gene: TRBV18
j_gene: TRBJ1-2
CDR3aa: ASAGQESDGYT

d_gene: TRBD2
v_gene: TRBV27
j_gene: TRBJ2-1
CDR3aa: ASSARLAGEDNEQF

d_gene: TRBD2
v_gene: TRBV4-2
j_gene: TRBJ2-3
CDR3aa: ASSLEGRELTGSDTQY

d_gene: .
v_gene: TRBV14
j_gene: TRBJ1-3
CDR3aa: ASSQTLGRGNTIY

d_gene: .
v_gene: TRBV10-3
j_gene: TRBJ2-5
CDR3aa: ATSLPGSKETQY

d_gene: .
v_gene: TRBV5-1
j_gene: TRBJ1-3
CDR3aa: ASSLGDVGLGNTIY

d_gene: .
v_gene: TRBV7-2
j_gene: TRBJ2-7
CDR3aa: ASSLMVLPSYEQY

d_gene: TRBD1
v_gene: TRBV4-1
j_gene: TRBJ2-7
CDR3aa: ASSQTGTGAYEQY

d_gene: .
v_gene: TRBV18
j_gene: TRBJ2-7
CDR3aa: ASSLRGGPYEQY